The 29 T cell receptor beta chains given below trace back to one sample, sequenced in a study of T cell responses to AZD1222 COVID-19 vaccine. Some clones are missing from TCRdb's copy, which holds only in-frame ones; the method was immunoSEQ multiplex PCR. Of about 90,000 clones in the sample, about 90% are singletons; the top ten hold around 5%. The specimen comprised peripheral blood, sampled on day 0 of MenACWY control vaccination. These receptor sequences come from an adult in good health.

The chain combines TRBV2 with TRBJ2-7; D not resolved. With 6 bases removed from V and 0 bases from J, the gap between germline ends came to 12 bases. CDR1 and CDR2 from the germline V gene are SNHLY and FYNNEI. The CDR3 has 14 amino acids. CDR3 DNA sequence: TGTGCCAGCAGCACACCCGGGTTCTCCTACGAGCAGTACTTC. This translates into CASSTPGFSYEQYF.

The chain recombines TRBV5-8 with TRBJ1-1; perhaps TRBD1 as D (5 bases). From germline, CDR1 is SGHTS and CDR2 YDEGEE. This CDR3 region has 14 residues. With 2 bases removed from V and 4 bases from J, the gap between germline ends came to 12 bases. The CDR3: CASSLDWGGTEAFF. CDR3 bases: TGTGCCAGCAGCTTAGATTGGGGCGGCACTGAAGCTTTCTTT. Based on the CDR3 plus reference TRBV5-8 and TRBJ1-1, the full variable domain is EAGVTQSPTHLIKTRGQQATLRCSPISGHTSVYWYQQALGLGLQFLLWYDEGEERNRGNFPPRFSGRQFPNYSSELNVNALELEDSALYLCASSLDWGGTEAFFGQGTRLTVV.

This clone has a single count. J is TRBJ2-7 and V is TRBV28; 7 positions agree with TRBD1. This CDR3 contains 13 residues. V was clipped by 10 bases and J by 2 bases; unmatched bases: 8. The germline V gene encodes CDR1 MDHEN and CDR2 SYDVKM. In nucleotides, the CDR3 is TGTGCCACCCGGGGACAGATACCCTACGAGCAGTACTTC. Translating gives CATRGQIPYEQYF.

The chain employs TRBV18 and TRBJ1-1; TRBD1 might be the D (5 bases). CDR1 and CDR2 (germline): KGHSH, LQKENI. The CDR3 contains 17 residues. V gave up 0 bases and J gave up 1 base, with 15 bases separating them. The CDR3, as DNA: TGTGCCAGCTCACCACCGGCGGGGCTTGTAAAGAACACTGAAGCTTTCTTT. Protein: CASSPPAGLVKNTEAFF.

The DNA of the CDR3 is TGTGCCAGCAGCTTATCGGCCGGGTCTGGGGCTTGGGAGACCCAGTACTTC. It codes for CASSLSAGSGAWETQYF. This chain links TRBV7-2 with TRBJ2-5; the D gene is possibly TRBD1 (5 bases). The CDR3 has 17 amino acids. Germline V gene sequence: CDR1 SGHTA, CDR2 FQGNSA. Trimming shortened V by 2 bases and J by 5 bases, and 21 bases separated the two germline ends.

The rearrangement joins TRBV24-1 to TRBJ2-1, with D perhaps TRBD1 (7 bases). Germline-derived CDR1 and CDR2 are KGHDR and SFDVKD. The V end was cut by 7 bases, the J end by 7 bases, with 16 bases between. This CDR3 has 14 residues. The DNA of the CDR3 is TGTGCCACCAGCCCCGTACAGGGGAGGAATGAGCAGTTCTTC. Translation gives CATSPVQGRNEQFF.

This clone occurred once. The V and J genes are TRBV18 and TRBJ2-7, with TRBD1 matching 7 bases. In germline, CDR1 is KGHSH, CDR2 LQKENI. The length of the CDR3 is 16 residues. The V segment lost 3 bases and the J segment 0 bases; nucleotides outside the gene matches: 8. CDR3 region: CASSPRSGQSSYEQYF. In DNA form, the CDR3 reads TGTGCCAGCTCACCCCGATCGGGACAGAGCTCCTACGAGCAGTACTTC.

The CDR3 here is CASTHAGGTEAFF. In DNA form, the CDR3 reads TGTGCCAGCACCCATGCAGGGGGCACTGAAGCTTTCTTT. This rearrangement joins TRBV28 to TRBJ1-1; TRBD1 matches 7 bases. The ends lost 7 bases at V and 4 bases at J; junction bases unmatched: 6. CDR3 length: 13 amino acids. The germline V gene encodes CDR1 MDHEN and CDR2 SYDVKM.

V gene TRBV24-1 combines with J gene TRBJ2-7, with TRBD1 matching over 8 bases. In germline, CDR1 is KGHDR, CDR2 SFDVKD. J lost 4 bases, V lost 8 bases, and 9 bases had no gene match. CDR3 length: 14 amino acids. The CDR3 sequence: CATKYRQGRYEQYF. The CDR3 DNA is TGTGCCACCAAATATCGACAGGGGCGATACGAGCAGTACTTC.

The V and J genes are TRBV9 and TRBJ1-2, with D unresolved. Germline V gene sequence: CDR1 SGDLS, CDR2 YYNGEE. There are 14 residues in the CDR3. The germline V and J ends were trimmed by 0 bases and 2 bases, with 8 bases remaining between them. CDR3: CASSVDWENYGYTF. As DNA, the CDR3 is TGTGCCAGCAGCGTAGATTGGGAGAACTATGGCTACACCTTC. Supplemented by reference TRBV9 and TRBJ1-2, the full variable domain reads DSGVTQTPKHLITATGQRVTLRCSPRSGDLSVYWYQQSLDQGLQFLIQYYNGEERAKGNILERFSAQQFPDLHSELNLSSLELGDSALYFCASSVDWENYGYTFGSGTRLTVV.

The CDR3 is CASSYRTGRNQPQHF. In nucleotides, the CDR3 is TGTGCCAGCAGTTATCGGACAGGGCGCAATCAGCCCCAGCATTTT. This chain joins TRBV6-6 and TRBJ1-5, with TRBD1 matching 8 bases. Germline-derived CDR1 and CDR2 are MNHNY and SVGAGI (reference sequence). V was clipped by 3 bases and J by 2 bases; unmatched bases: 3. This CDR3 region has 15 residues.

CDR3 coding DNA: TGTGCCAGTAGTATACGGCCGACGAACACTGAAGCTTTCTTT. Protein sequence: CASSIRPTNTEAFF. The chain links TRBV19 to TRBJ1-1; D ambiguous. The CDR3 totals 14 residues. The V gene lost 2 bases and the J gene lost 1 base, with 8 bases spanning the gap. Looked up from germline, CDR1 is LNHDA and CDR2 is SQIVND (reference sequence).

The J gene is TRBJ1-3, the V gene TRBV5-1; unclear D gene. Trimming cost V 4 bases and J 0 bases, with 11 bases left between them. In germline, CDR1 is SGHRS, CDR2 YFSETQ. The CDR3 has 15 residues. The CDR3 region has the DNA TGCGCCAGCAGCGCTGACGGAAGCTCTGGAAACACCATATATTTT. As protein: CASSADGSSGNTIYF. The full variable domain, its missing parts supplied by reference TRBV5-1 and TRBJ1-3, is KAGVTQTPRYLIKTRGQQVTLSCSPISGHRSVSWYQQTPGQGLQFLFEYFSETQRNKGNFPGRFSGRQFSNSRSEMNVSTLELGDSALYLCASSADGSSGNTIYFGEGSWLTVV.

This CDR3 reads CASSESWNYGYTF. As DNA, the CDR3 is TGTGCCAGCAGTGAGTCATGGAACTATGGCTACACCTTC. This sequence joins TRBV6-1 and TRBJ1-2; D gene unclear. CDR1 is MNHNS and CDR2 is SASEGT in the germline V gene. The V end lost 3 bases, the J end lost 2 bases, and 7 bases lay between the germline ends. This CDR3 contains 13 residues.

This clone was recorded once. In nucleotides, the CDR3 is TGTGCCAGCAGCTCTAGCGGGGTGCCAGATACGCAGTATTTT. This gives the protein CASSSSGVPDTQYF. V is TRBV7-9 and J is TRBJ2-3; 9 bases agree with TRBD2. V lost 4 bases and J lost 4; bases outside the gene matches: 3. The germline V gene encodes CDR1 SEHNR and CDR2 FQNEAQ (reference sequence). This CDR3 is built from 14 residues. Full variable domain (rest looked up from reference TRBV7-9 and TRBJ2-3): DTGVSQNPRHKITKRGQNVTFRCDPISEHNRLYWYRQTLGQGPEFLTYFQNEAQLEKSRLLSDRFSAERPKGSFSTLEIQRTEQGDSAMYLCASSSSGVPDTQYFGPGTRLTVL.

This chain uses TRBV5-1 with TRBJ2-1; 8 bases agree with TRBD1. V lost 4 bases to trimming and J lost 8 bases; unmatched junction nucleotides: 11. Germline CDR1 SGHRS, CDR2 YFSETQ. CDR3 length: 15 residues. The CDR3 loop reads CASSVETGERDEQFF. The CDR3 DNA reads as TGCGCCAGCAGCGTGGAGACAGGGGAAAGGGATGAGCAGTTCTTC.

The V call is TRBV5-1, the J call TRBJ1-2; D not certain. The CDR3 covers 14 residues. Germline V lookup: CDR1 SGHRS, CDR2 YFSETQ. Between the trimmed V and J ends, which lost 0 bases and 4 bases, there was a span of 10 bases. CDR3 sequence (DNA): TGCGCCAGCAGCTTGGGGACGGATTTCTATGGCTACACCTTC. Translated, it gives CASSLGTDFYGYTF.

This clone was observed a handful of times. The rearrangement links TRBV18 to TRBJ2-1; 11 nucleotides agree with TRBD1. The CDR3 has 16 residues. CDR1 is KGHSH, CDR2 LQKENI, per germline. V lost 2 bases to trimming and J lost 3 bases; unmatched junction nucleotides: 3. Here the CDR3 DNA reads TGTGCCAGCTCACCAAGCGGGACAGGGGGCTACAATGAGCAGTTCTTC. Residues: CASSPSGTGGYNEQFF.

The chain combines TRBV7-8 with TRBJ1-1, with D uncertain. Germline CDR1 and CDR2: SGHVS and FQNEAQ. V lost 5 bases and J 9 bases, leaving 13 bases between the germline ends. The CDR3 extends over 12 amino acids. Here the CDR3 reads CASSHYGQKAFF. The CDR3 DNA reads TGTGCCAGCAGCCATTATGGGCAGAAAGCTTTCTTT.

The chain uses TRBV6-5 and TRBJ1-1; 8 nucleotides align to TRBD1. Germline values: CDR1 MNHEY, CDR2 SVGAGI. With 6 bases clipped from V and 3 bases from J, the junction kept 6 bases outside the gene matches. CDR3 length: 14 residues. The CDR3 sequence: CASSRGRVYTEAFF. DNA for the CDR3: TGTGCCAGCAGCAGGGGGCGCGTTTACACTGAAGCTTTCTTT.

V gene TRBV19 combines with J gene TRBJ1-4; 8 bases map to TRBD1. Per the germline V gene, CDR1 is LNHDA and CDR2 is SQIVND (reference sequence). This CDR3 contains 17 residues. Trimming cost V 1 base and J 0 bases; bases outside gene matches: 4. The CDR3: CASSIGQGTATNEKLFF. DNA for the CDR3: TGTGCCAGTAGTATAGGACAGGGGACCGCAACTAATGAAAAACTGTTTTTT.

This sequence joins TRBV2 and TRBJ2-7; the D gene is possibly TRBD1 (5 bases). Germline loops: CDR1 SNHLY, CDR2 FYNNEI. The CDR3 runs to 12 residues. Trimming pared 8 bases from V and 2 bases from J, leaving 10 bases between. The CDR3 loop is CASLTVTYEQYF. The CDR3 nucleotides are TGTGCCAGCCTGACAGTAACCTACGAGCAGTACTTC. The full variable domain, in which reference TRBV2 and TRBJ2-7 provide the parts outside the CDR3, is EPEVTQTPSHQVTQMGQEVILRCVPISNHLYFYWYRQILGQKVEFLVSFYNNEISEKSEIFDDQFSVERPDGSNFTLKIRSTKLEDSAMYFCASLTVTYEQYFGPGTRLTVT.

The chain links TRBV7-3 to TRBJ2-1; 9 nucleotides agree with TRBD2. The V segment lost 4 bases and the J segment 8 bases; nucleotides outside the gene matches: 9. Germline V gene sequence: CDR1 SGHTA, CDR2 FQGTGA. The CDR3 is made up of 15 amino acids. The CDR3 DNA reads as TGTGCCAGCAGCTCCGCCGGGACTAGCTTCCATGAGCAGTTCTTC. Translating gives CASSSAGTSFHEQFF.

The chain links TRBV7-3 to TRBJ2-1; 10 bases are a match to TRBD2. This CDR3 is 14 amino acids long. After removal of 5 bases from V and 7 bases from J, the junction contained 5 bases not matched to a gene. Germline assignment: CDR1 SGHTA and CDR2 FQGTGA. The CDR3 sequence is CASSTGTSANEQFF. Here the CDR3 DNA reads TGTGCCAGCAGCACCGGGACTAGCGCGAATGAGCAGTTCTTC.

The CDR3 reads CASRTGIRGNAEAFF. For the CDR3, the DNA is TGTGCCAGTAGGACGGGGATACGGGGCAACGCTGAAGCTTTCTTT. The chain combines TRBV6-5 with TRBJ1-1; perhaps TRBD1 as D (5 bases). V was trimmed by 9 bases and J by 6 bases, leaving 23 bases between them. The V gene's germline CDR1 is MNHEY and CDR2 SVGAGI. The CDR3 has 15 amino acids.

The V gene is TRBV6-5, the J gene TRBJ1-3; D is unclear. This CDR3 is built from 12 residues. The germline V gene encodes CDR1 MNHEY and CDR2 SVGAGI. V was trimmed by 8 bases and J by 1 base, leaving 6 bases between them. The chain's CDR3 is CASVGSGNTIYF. Written as DNA, the CDR3 is TGTGCCAGCGTGGGGTCTGGAAACACCATATATTTT.

This clone came up once. The chain joins TRBV27 to TRBJ2-7, with D possibly matching TRBD1 (5 bases). V lost 5 bases and J lost 6, with 17 bases in between. CDR1 is MNHEY, CDR2 SMNVEV, per germline (reference sequence). The CDR3 is made up of 14 amino acids. As DNA, the CDR3 is TGTGCCAGCAGTCGTCAGGGTTCCCTCTCCGAGCAGTACTTC. It is translated as CASSRQGSLSEQYF.

The rearrangement links TRBV7-3 to TRBJ2-3; D call uncertain. V lost 3 bases, J lost 1 base, and 11 bases lay in between. Per germline, CDR1 SGHTA and CDR2 FQGTGA. The CDR3 length is 15 residues. The CDR3 nucleotides read TGTGCCAGCAGCTTGGGTACCTTGGGCACAGATACGCAGTATTTT. Its translation is CASSLGTLGTDTQYF.

V and J are TRBV19 and TRBJ2-7; TRBD2 matches at 10 bases. Germline V gene data show CDR1 as LNHDA and CDR2 as SQIVND (reference sequence). With V trimmed by 5 bases and J by 6 bases, 7 bases remained unmatched. The CDR3 runs 14 residues. CDR3 loop: CASSGLAGVGEQYF. DNA for the CDR3: TGTGCCAGTAGTGGCCTAGCGGGAGTCGGCGAGCAGTACTTC. The complete variable domain, with remaining parts taken from reference TRBV19 and TRBJ2-7, reads DGGITQSPKYLFRKEGQNVTLSCEQNLNHDAMYWYRQDPGQGLRLIYYSQIVNDFQKGDIAEGYSVSREKKESFPLTVTSAQKNPTAFYLCASSGLAGVGEQYFGPGTRLTVT.